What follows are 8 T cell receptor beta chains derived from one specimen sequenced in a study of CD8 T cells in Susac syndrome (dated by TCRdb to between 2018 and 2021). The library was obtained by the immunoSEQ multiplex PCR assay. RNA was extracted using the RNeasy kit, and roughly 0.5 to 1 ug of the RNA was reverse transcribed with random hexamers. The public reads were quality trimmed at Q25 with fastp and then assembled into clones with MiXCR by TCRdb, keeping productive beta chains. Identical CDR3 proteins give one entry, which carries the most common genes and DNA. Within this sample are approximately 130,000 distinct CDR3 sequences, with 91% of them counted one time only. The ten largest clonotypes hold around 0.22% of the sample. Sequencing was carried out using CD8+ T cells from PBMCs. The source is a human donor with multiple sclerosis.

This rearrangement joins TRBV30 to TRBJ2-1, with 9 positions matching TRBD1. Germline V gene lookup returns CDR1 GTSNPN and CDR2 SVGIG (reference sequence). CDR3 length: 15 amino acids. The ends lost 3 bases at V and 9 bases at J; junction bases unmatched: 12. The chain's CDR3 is CAWRNRGPTISEQFF. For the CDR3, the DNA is TGTGCCTGGAGAAACAGGGGGCCAACTATATCTGAGCAGTTCTTC. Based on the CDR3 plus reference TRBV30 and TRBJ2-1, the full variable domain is SQTIHQWPATLVQPVGSPLSLECTVEGTSNPNLYWYRQAAGRGLQLLFYSVGIGQISSEVPQNLSASRPQDRQFILSSKKLLLSDSGFYLCAWRNRGPTISEQFFGPGTRLTVL.

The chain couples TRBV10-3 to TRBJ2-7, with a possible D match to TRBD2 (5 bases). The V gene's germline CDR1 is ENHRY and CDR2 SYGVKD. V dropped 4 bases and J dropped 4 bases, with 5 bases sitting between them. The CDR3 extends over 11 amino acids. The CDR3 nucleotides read TGTGCCATCAGTGGCGGGTACGAGCAGTACTTC. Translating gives CAISGGYEQYF.

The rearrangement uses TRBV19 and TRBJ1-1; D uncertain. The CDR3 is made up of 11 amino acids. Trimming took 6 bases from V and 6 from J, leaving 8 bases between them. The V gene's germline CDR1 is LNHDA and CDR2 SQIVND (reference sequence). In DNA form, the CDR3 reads TGTGCCAGTAGCCAGTCCGCTGAAGCTTTCTTT. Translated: CASSQSAEAFF.

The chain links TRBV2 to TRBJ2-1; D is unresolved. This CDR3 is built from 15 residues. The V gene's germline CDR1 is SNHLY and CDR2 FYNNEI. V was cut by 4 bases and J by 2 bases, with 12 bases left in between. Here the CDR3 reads CASSASRLTYNEQFF. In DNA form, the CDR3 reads TGTGCCAGCAGTGCGTCTAGACTGACCTACAATGAGCAGTTCTTC.

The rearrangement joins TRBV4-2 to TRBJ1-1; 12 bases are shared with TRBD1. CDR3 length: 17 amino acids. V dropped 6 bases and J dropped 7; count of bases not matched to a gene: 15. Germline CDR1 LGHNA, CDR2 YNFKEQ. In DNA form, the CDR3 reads TGTGCCAGCAGGGGACAGGGGGCGCGTCTAATCGATGGTGAAGCTTTCTTT. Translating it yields CASRGQGARLIDGEAFF.

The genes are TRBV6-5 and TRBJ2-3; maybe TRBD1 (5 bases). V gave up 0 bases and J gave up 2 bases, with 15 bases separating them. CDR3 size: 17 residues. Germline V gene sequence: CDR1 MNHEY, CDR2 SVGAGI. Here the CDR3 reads CASSYSGLLGPTDTQYF. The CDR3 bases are TGTGCCAGCAGTTACTCGGGCCTACTGGGGCCCACAGATACGCAGTATTTT.

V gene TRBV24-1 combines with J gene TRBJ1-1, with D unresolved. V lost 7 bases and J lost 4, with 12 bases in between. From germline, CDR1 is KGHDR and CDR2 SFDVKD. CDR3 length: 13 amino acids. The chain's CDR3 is CATSNWMGTEAFF. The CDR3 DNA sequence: TGTGCCACCAGCAATTGGATGGGCACTGAAGCTTTCTTT.

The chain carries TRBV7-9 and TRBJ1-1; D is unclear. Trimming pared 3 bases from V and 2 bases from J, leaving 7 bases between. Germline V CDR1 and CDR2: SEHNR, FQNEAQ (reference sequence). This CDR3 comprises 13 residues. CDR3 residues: CASSFGDNTEAFF. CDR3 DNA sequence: TGTGCCAGCAGCTTCGGGGATAACACTGAAGCTTTCTTT.